This is a list of T cell receptor beta chains from one sample in a study of blood T cell repertoires in COVID-19. Using immunoSEQ multiplex PCR, the repertoire was profiled, and TCRdb retains in-frame clones only, with some absent. The table includes 59,000 or so clones, about 80% detected once. The sample was peripheral blood. The origin of the receptors is a man in his 60s with acute or convalescent COVID-19. Both conserved end residues are part of each CDR3. A D gene is named only where the DNA matches it firmly. Expanded clones are given a class, and other clones once, few, many or no size at all.

TRBJ1-1 | NA | NA | TRBV7-9 | CASSRGRKNTEAFF | TGTGCCAGCAGCCGGGGGAGGAAGAACACTGAAGCTTTCTTT
TRBJ1-6 | NA | TRBD1 | TRBV28 | CASSWDRGLSPLHF | TGTGCCAGCAGTTGGGACAGGGGGCTTTCACCCCTCCACTTT
TRBJ2-1 | NA | NA | TRBV7-2 | CASSSAGFSYNEQFF | TGTGCCAGCAGCTCGGCGGGGTTCTCCTACAATGAGCAGTTCTTC
TRBJ1-2 | once | TRBD1 | TRBV7-8 | CASTLDRSYGYTF | TGTGCCAGCACCCTGGACAGGAGTTATGGCTACACCTTC
TRBJ2-3 | NA | TRBD2 | TRBV29-1 | CSVVRTSGRTDTQYF | TGCAGCGTTGTCAGGACTAGCGGGAGGACAGATACGCAGTATTTT
TRBJ2-5 | NA | TRBD2 | TRBV7-9 | CASSLGTSGAAAQYF | TGTGCCAGCAGCCTAGGGACTAGCGGGGCCGCGGCCCAGTACTTC
TRBJ2-1 | NA | NA | TRBV7-3 | CASSQYFGEYNEQFF | TGTGCCAGCAGCCAATACTTTGGAGAGTACAATGAGCAGTTCTTC
TRBJ1-2 | NA | NA | TRBV29-1 | CSVGGRNYGYTF | TGCAGCGTTGGCGGCAGAAACTATGGCTACACCTTC
TRBJ2-7 | NA | TRBD2 | TRBV29-1 | CSTRLAGAYEQYF | TGCAGCACAAGACTAGCGGGGGCCTACGAGCAGTACTTC
TRBJ1-1 | NA | NA | TRBV11-2 | CASSLVIGGLGISAFF | TGTGCCAGCAGCTTAGTAATAGGGGGTTTGGGAATTTCGGCTTTCTTT
TRBJ1-1 | few | TRBD1 | TRBV4-1 | CASSQPDRAPNTEAFF | TGCGCCAGCAGCCAGCCCGACAGGGCTCCGAACACTGAAGCTTTCTTT
TRBJ1-1 | few | TRBD1 | TRBV28 | CASSLVPGQPFIGYTTEAFF | TGTGCCAGCAGTTTAGTTCCGGGACAGCCATTTATAGGATATACCACTGAAGCTTTCTTT
TRBJ2-1 | NA | TRBD2 | TRBV19 | CASREAGGAYNEQFF | TGTGCCAGTAGGGAAGCGGGAGGGGCCTACAATGAGCAGTTCTTC
TRBJ2-6 | NA | NA | TRBV27 | CASQSRVGANVLTF | TGTGCCAGCCAAAGCAGGGTTGGGGCCAACGTCCTGACTTTC
TRBJ2-5 | NA | TRBD2 | TRBV3-1/TRBV3-2 | CASSQVGTSQETQYF | TGTGCCAGCAGCCAAGTCGGGACTAGTCAAGAGACCCAGTACTTC
TRBJ1-1 | NA | NA | TRBV30 | CAWSLGNTEAFF | TGTGCCTGGAGTCTAGGGAACACTGAAGCTTTCTTT
TRBJ2-2 | NA | NA | TRBV19 | CASSTGPNTGELFF | TGTGCCAGTAGTACAGGGCCGAACACCGGGGAGCTGTTTTTT